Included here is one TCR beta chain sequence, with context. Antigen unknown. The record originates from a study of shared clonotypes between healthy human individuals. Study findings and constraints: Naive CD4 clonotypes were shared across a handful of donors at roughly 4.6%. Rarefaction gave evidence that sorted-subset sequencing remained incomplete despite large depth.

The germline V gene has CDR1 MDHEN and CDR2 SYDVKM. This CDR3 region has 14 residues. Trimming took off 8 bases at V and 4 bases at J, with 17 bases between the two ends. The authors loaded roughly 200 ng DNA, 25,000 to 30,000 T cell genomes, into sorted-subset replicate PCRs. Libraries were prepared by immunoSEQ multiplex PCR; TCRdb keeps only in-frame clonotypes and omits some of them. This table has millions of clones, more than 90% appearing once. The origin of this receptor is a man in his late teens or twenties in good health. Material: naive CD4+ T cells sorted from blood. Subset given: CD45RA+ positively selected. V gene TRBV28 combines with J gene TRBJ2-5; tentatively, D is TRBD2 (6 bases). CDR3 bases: TGTGCCAGCGGTAGGGGAGGATCGGGAGAGACCCAGTACTTC. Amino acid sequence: CASGRGGSGETQYF.